The 6 T cell receptor beta chains below were found in one sample sequenced in a study of blood T cell repertoires in COVID-19. Measured with immunoSEQ multiplex PCR; TCRdb has only the in-frame clones, and not every one. Counted here are 95,000 to 150,000 clones, about three quarters occurring once; the ten biggest clones make up under 1%. Sequencing input: peripheral blood. These receptors all come from a human donor with acute or convalescent COVID-19. The donor label of this sample is uncertain.

V gene TRBV2 combines with J gene TRBJ2-7; a weak D match, TRBD2 (6 bases). The V end lost 6 bases, the J end lost 0 bases, and 12 bases lay between the germline ends. CDR1 and CDR2 from the germline V gene are SNHLY and FYNNEI. The CDR3 is made up of 14 amino acids. The CDR3 here is CASSGTPSSYEQYF. The DNA of the CDR3 is TGTGCCAGCAGCGGGACTCCGAGCTCCTACGAGCAGTACTTC.

This sequence joins TRBV7-6 and TRBJ2-5; D not certain. The CDR3 length is 14 residues. Germline V CDR1 and CDR2: SGHVS, FNYEAQ. Trimming pared 1 base from V and 1 base from J, leaving 7 bases between. This CDR3 is CASSLGPIQETQYF. The DNA of the CDR3 is TGTGCCAGCAGCTTAGGGCCGATCCAAGAGACCCAGTACTTC. The full variable domain, its missing parts supplied by reference TRBV7-6 and TRBJ2-5, is GAGVSQSPRYKVTKRGQDVALRCDPISGHVSLYWYRQALGQGPEFLTYFNYEAQQDKSGLPNDRFSAERPEGSISTLTIQRTEQRDSAMYRCASSLGPIQETQYFGPGTRLLVL.

This clone has a count of ten or more. This rearrangement joins TRBV6-6 to TRBJ1-6, with 7 bases matching TRBD1. Unmatched junction bases numbered 6, after V lost 6 bases and J lost 1 base. CDR1 and CDR2 (germline): MNHNY, SVGAGI (reference sequence). The CDR3 consists of 16 residues. Here the CDR3 reads CASRPNRGSYNSPLHF. DNA of the CDR3: TGTGCCAGCAGACCCAACAGGGGTTCCTATAATTCACCCCTCCACTTT.

The CDR3 spells CASADGGAPDTQYF. The CDR3 DNA sequence: TGTGCCAGCGCGGACGGGGGGGCCCCGGATACGCAGTATTTT. The chain employs TRBV7-9 and TRBJ2-3; TRBD2 aligns across 8 bases. CDR3 length equals 14 residues. V lost 8 bases and J lost 6; bases outside the gene matches: 10. Germline CDR1 SEHNR, CDR2 FQNEAQ (reference sequence). Supplemented by reference TRBV7-9 and TRBJ2-3, the full variable domain reads DTGVSQNPRHKITKRGQNVTFRCDPISEHNRLYWYRQTLGQGPEFLTYFQNEAQLEKSRLLSDRFSAERPKGSFSTLEIQRTEQGDSAMYLCASADGGAPDTQYFGPGTRLTVL.

This rearrangement joins TRBV30 to TRBJ1-2; D call uncertain. Germline V CDR1 and CDR2: GTSNPN, SVGIG (reference sequence). CDR3 length equals 12 residues. Trimming shortened V by 4 bases and J by 10 bases, and 16 bases separated the two germline ends. The CDR3 DNA follows: TGTGCCTGGAATCGCGGCCGGTCGGACTACACCTTC. Its protein product is CAWNRGRSDYTF.

This clone was counted between two and nine times. The chain combines TRBV7-2 with TRBJ2-7; D may be TRBD1 (6 bases). Germline assignment: CDR1 SGHTA and CDR2 FQGNSA. V shed 5 bases and J shed 2 bases, with 13 bases lying between them. The CDR3 contains 14 residues. CDR3 sequence (DNA): TGTGCCAGCAGCCCCGTGGCAGGGGCCTACGAGCAGTACTTC. It encodes CASSPVAGAYEQYF.